This is a list of T cell receptor beta chains from one sample in a study of blood T cells in healthy people across ages. TCRdb itself ran the 5' RACE reads through MiXCR, one entry per CDR3 protein. The profile shows 920,000 or so distinct CDR3 sequences, 40% to 45% of them singletons. The sample consisted of blood. The receptors were gathered from a woman aged 55-69 years in good health. CDR3s include the opening cysteine and the closing phenylalanine or tryptophan. The D gene is left open where the match is weak. Size is omitted from some rows. Given values are once, few, many or a class for expanded clones.

TRBJ2-7,TRBD1,few,TRBV7-9,CASSLALTGGSEQYF,TGTGCCAGCAGCTTAGCGTTGACAGGGGGAAGCGAGCAGTACTTC
TRBJ2-7,TRBD2,.,TRBV15,CATSRETGLLNEQYF,TGTGCCACCAGCAGAGAAACGGGACTACTGAACGAGCAGTACTTC
TRBJ2-7,TRBD1,once,TRBV5-1,CASSLTGAGAEQYF,TGCGCCAGCAGCTTGACAGGGGCTGGGGCCGAGCAGTACTTC
TRBJ2-1,TRBD2,.,TRBV12-3/TRBV12-4,CASSFPSGRDSEQFF,TGTGCCAGCAGTTTCCCTAGCGGGAGAGATAGTGAGCAGTTCTTC
TRBJ2-7,TRBD2,few,TRBV9,CASSVFGGRTDEQYF,TGTGCCAGCAGCGTATTTGGCGGGAGGACCGACGAGCAGTACTTC
TRBJ2-7,TRBD1,.,TRBV7-9,CASSFGDRAGEQYF,TGTGCCAGCAGCTTCGGGGACAGGGCCGGCGAGCAGTACTTC
TRBJ2-7,.,few,TRBV20-1,CSARRGAYEQYF,TGCAGTGCCCGGAGGGGGGCCTACGAGCAGTACTTC
TRBJ1-4,.,.,TRBV5-4,CASSLVGLAGKGEKLFF,TGTGCCAGCAGCCTTGTGGGGTTGGCGGGAAAGGGGGAAAAACTGTTTTTT
TRBJ1-1,.,.,TRBV12-3/TRBV12-4,CASSLNGGQLTEAFF,TGTGCCAGCAGTTTAAATGGGGGCCAACTCACTGAAGCTTTCTTT
TRBJ2-6,.,.,TRBV10-3,CAISDRAETGANVLTF,TGTGCCATCAGCGATCGGGCGGAGACTGGGGCCAACGTCCTGACTTTC
TRBJ1-5,.,.,TRBV18,CASSSYRDNQPQHF,TGTGCCAGCTCATCTTACAGGGACAATCAGCCCCAGCATTTT
TRBJ2-7,.,.,TRBV4-1,CASSQAYGRRSYEQYF,TGCGCCAGCAGCCAAGCATACGGGAGAAGGAGCTACGAGCAGTACTTC
TRBJ2-7,.,.,TRBV6-5,CASSYPARTTAGREYEQYF,TGTGCCAGCAGTTACCCTGCCCGCACAACCGCTGGACGAGAATACGAGCAGTACTTC
TRBJ1-1,TRBD1,.,TRBV7-3,CASSDRDRVNTEAFF,TGTGCCAGCAGCGACAGGGACAGGGTTAACACTGAAGCTTTCTTT
TRBJ2-3,TRBD2,.,TRBV9,CASSAGLAGASDTQYF,TGTGCCAGCAGCGCCGGACTAGCGGGAGCTTCAGATACGCAGTATTTT
TRBJ2-1,.,few,TRBV13,CASSFLVTGTYNEQFF,TGTGCCAGCAGCTTTTTGGTGACGGGGACTTACAATGAGCAGTTCTTC
TRBJ2-3,TRBD2,.,TRBV24-1,CVTSGASGITDTQYF,TGTGTCACCAGTGGGGCTAGCGGGATCACAGATACGCAGTATTTT
TRBJ2-7,TRBD2,.,TRBV20-1,CSASDLAGVSLYEQYF,TGCAGTGCTAGTGACTTAGCGGGAGTATCCCTCTACGAGCAGTACTTC
TRBJ2-7,.,.,TRBV25-1,CASSDIAGSYNEQYF,TGTGCCAGCAGTGATATTGCGGGTTCCTACAATGAGCAGTACTTC
TRBJ2-7,.,.,TRBV20-1,CSARARTSFRDEQYF,TGCAGTGCTAGAGCCCGTACCTCTTTCCGAGACGAGCAGTACTTC
TRBJ2-7,.,few,TRBV9,CASSPLANHPDEQYF,TGTGCCAGCAGCCCCCTAGCGAACCACCCGGATGAGCAGTACTTC
TRBJ2-7,.,.,TRBV10-3,CATQTVRTAAYEQYF,TGTGCCACCCAGACAGTCCGGACTGCCGCCTACGAGCAGTACTTC
TRBJ2-7,.,many,TRBV7-9,CASSLVGFNEQYF,TGTGCCAGCAGCTTAGTAGGGTTCAACGAGCAGTACTTC
TRBJ2-3,.,.,TRBV4-1,CASSQGSTATDTQYF,TGCGCCAGCAGCCAAGGGTCAACAGCCACAGATACGCAGTATTTT
TRBJ1-2,.,.,TRBV9,CASSPNGNYGYTF,TGTGCCAGCAGCCCTAACGGTAACTATGGCTACACCTTC
TRBJ2-5,.,.,TRBV27,CASSPTGGGKETQYF,TGTGCCAGCAGTCCCACGGGTGGAGGAAAAGAGACCCAGTACTTC
TRBJ2-7,TRBD1,few,TRBV7-2,CASSQRTGIRNEQYF,TGTGCCAGCAGCCAGCGGACAGGGATTCGTAACGAGCAGTACTTC
TRBJ2-7,TRBD1,.,TRBV28,CASSLSARGRQGSSEQYF,TGTGCCAGCAGTTTATCGGCTAGGGGACGACAGGGATCTTCGGAGCAGTACTTC
TRBJ1-2,.,.,TRBV20-1,CSARTGPGYGYTF,TGCAGTGCTAGAACCGGCCCGGGCTATGGCTACACCTTC
TRBJ2-3,TRBD1,many,TRBV27,CASSLFGTGLTDTQYF,TGTGCCAGCAGTTTATTCGGGACAGGGCTCACAGATACGCAGTATTTT
TRBJ2-6,.,many,TRBV7-2,CASSPSSSGANVLTF,TGTGCCAGCAGCCCAAGCAGCTCTGGGGCCAACGTCCTGACTTTC
TRBJ1-4,TRBD1,.,TRBV27,CASSAPGTGNEKLFF,TGTGCCAGCAGTGCCCCCGGGACAGGGAATGAAAAACTGTTTTTT
TRBJ2-7,.,.,TRBV20-1,CSAIGERAGSYEQYF,TGCAGTGCTATTGGCGAGCGGGCAGGATCCTACGAGCAGTACTTC
TRBJ2-7,TRBD2,.,TRBV7-2,CASSFGLVGRPYEQYF,TGTGCCAGCAGCTTCGGACTAGTGGGTAGACCCTACGAGCAGTACTTC
TRBJ2-5,.,.,TRBV7-9,CASTGETQYF,TGTGCCAGCACCGGAGAGACCCAGTACTTC
TRBJ2-7,TRBD2,few,TRBV20-1,CSASGGSTYEQYF,TGCAGTGCTAGCGGCGGGAGCACCTACGAGCAGTACTTC
TRBJ2-5,TRBD2,.,TRBV2,CASSPGGEGLRETQYF,TGTGCCAGCAGCCCAGGTGGGGAGGGCCTTAGAGAGACCCAGTACTTC
TRBJ2-3,TRBD2,many,TRBV20-1,CSASRAGGGTDTQYF,TGCAGTGCTTCCCGAGCGGGAGGCGGCACAGATACGCAGTATTTT
TRBJ2-3,TRBD2,.,TRBV7-6,CASSLFGASGSGTDTQYF,TGTGCCAGCAGCTTATTCGGCGCTAGCGGGAGCGGCACAGATACGCAGTATTTT
TRBJ1-6,TRBD1,.,TRBV10-3,CAISESGQGSYNSPLHF,TGTGCCATCAGTGAGTCGGGACAGGGCTCCTATAATTCACCCCTCCACTTT
TRBJ2-7,.,.,TRBV5-5,CASSLVSGGALYEQYF,TGTGCCAGCAGCTTGGTATCAGGCGGAGCCCTTTACGAGCAGTACTTC